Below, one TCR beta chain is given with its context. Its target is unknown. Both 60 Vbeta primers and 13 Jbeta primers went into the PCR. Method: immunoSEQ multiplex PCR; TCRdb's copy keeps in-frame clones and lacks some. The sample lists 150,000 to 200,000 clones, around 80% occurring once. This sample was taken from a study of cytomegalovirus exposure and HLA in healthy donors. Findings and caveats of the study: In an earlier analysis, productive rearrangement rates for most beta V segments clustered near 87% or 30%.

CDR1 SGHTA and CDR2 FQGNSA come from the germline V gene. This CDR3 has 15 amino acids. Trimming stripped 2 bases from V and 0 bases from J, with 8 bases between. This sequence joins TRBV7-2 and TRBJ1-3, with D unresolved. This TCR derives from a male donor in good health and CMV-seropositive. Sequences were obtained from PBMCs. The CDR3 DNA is TGTGCCAGCAGCTTAATAGGGAGCTCTGGAAACACCATATATTTT. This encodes CASSLIGSSGNTIYF.